This TCR beta chain was identified during a study of blood T cells in healthy people across ages (dated by TCRdb to about 2015). About the full investigation: Template switching captured roughly one uniquely barcoded TCR beta cDNA molecule per two T cells in model experiments. Using deep sequencing normalized with unique cDNA molecular identifiers, the study measured how TCR beta repertoire diversity changes with age. The donors were divided into four age groups: young (average around 15 years), middle-aged (about 40), aged (about 60) and long-lived (roughly 86). To avoid experimental bias, donors of different ages were spread randomly across the sequencing lanes. For two donors (one aged 18 to 30 and one aged 80 or older), the study analyzed two additional independent replicas of 1 million unique cDNA reads from the same blood draw.

The CDR3 has 14 amino acids, counting the end cysteine and phenylalanine. CDR3 DNA only is kept here, 42 bases in frame from base 1. Trimming takes 7 bases from V and 6 bases from J, and the germline ends sit 21 bases apart. CDR1 and CDR2 are read off the germline V gene (reference sequence) as GTSNPN and SVGIG. With respect to this clonotype: There is no known antigen for this receptor. Per-nucleotide qualities are absent, and no much larger clonotype sits a single base away.

Receptor libraries were prepared by 5' RACE. This sample was sequenced with an Illumina HiSeq 2500. A second roughly 7 to 12 cycle PCR used a sample-barcoded 5' primer and a J-beta primer mix. Each TCR beta cDNA molecule received a unique molecular identifier from a template-switch 5' adaptor carrying 12 random nucleotides. At least 3 million CDR3-containing paired-end reads were obtained from each sample. First-strand cDNA synthesis was performed from all RNA using the Mint cDNA synthesis kit, with priming by a TRBC-specific oligonucleotide. After uracil-DNA glycosylase treatment, a first 18-cycle PCR used universal primers M1SS and BC2_uni_R on all cDNA. The original pipeline was this. Each sample was normalized by randomly selecting 1 million high-quality reads, each carrying a distinct molecular identifier. Instead of being binned into consensus sequences, reads with shared molecular identifiers were discarded. MiTCR, run with a Q25 quality threshold and the strictest error-elimination algorithm, handled CDR3 identification, clonotype clustering and error correction. A nonparametric unseen species model using Euler transformation provided a lower-bound estimate of total TCR beta diversity. TCRdb's own reprocessing of the public reads used fastp at Q25 and MiXCR and kept productive beta chains. Every CDR3 protein is listed once, alongside the most common genes and DNA of its rows. TCRdb's processing, not the authors', yielded these V and J calls. For this sample there are 850,000 to 1,000,000 distinct CDR3 sequences; around 48% appear just once. The ten largest clonotypes hold roughly 13% of the sample.

Systemically healthy Caucasian individuals from Russia, 39 in total and aged about 6 to 95 years, were included as donors. Roughly 9.5 milliliters of peripheral blood were drawn from each donor into EDTA-treated Vacutainer tubes. Ficoll-Paque density-gradient centrifugation was used to isolate PBMCs, with at least 7 million obtained per sample. Total RNA was extracted from PBMCs with Trizol reagent, with at least 5.5 micrograms obtained per sample. For every donor, flow cytometry on a PBMC aliquot measured the percentage of naive CD45RAhigh/CD27high T cells. Results the study describes overall, beyond this receptor: Donor CMV infection status was unknown, potentially confounding age-related changes in expanded clonotypes. Estimates of total diversity based on one million sequenced T cells were regarded as lower bounds and as underestimates. Bulk unsorted PBMC profiling prevented conclusive comparison of naive and antigen-experienced compartments. Observed TCR beta diversity per million T cells fell roughly linearly with age, and a significant reduction was already apparent by age roughly 40. Compared with the aged group, more naive CD4+ T cells, fewer expanded clones and increased TCR diversity were shown by the long-lived group, suggesting age selection. There was a strong correlation between observed TCR beta diversity and the percentage of naive T cells measured by flow cytometry.

Input material: blood. The chain joins TRBV30 to TRBJ1-2; the D gene is perhaps TRBD1, from 6 matching bases. The clonotype originates from a man aged 30 to 39 in good health. The sequenced DNA is TGTGCCTATCCAGAGGGGGAGGGACGGGATGGCTACACCTTC. Its translation reads: CAYPEGEGRDGYTF.